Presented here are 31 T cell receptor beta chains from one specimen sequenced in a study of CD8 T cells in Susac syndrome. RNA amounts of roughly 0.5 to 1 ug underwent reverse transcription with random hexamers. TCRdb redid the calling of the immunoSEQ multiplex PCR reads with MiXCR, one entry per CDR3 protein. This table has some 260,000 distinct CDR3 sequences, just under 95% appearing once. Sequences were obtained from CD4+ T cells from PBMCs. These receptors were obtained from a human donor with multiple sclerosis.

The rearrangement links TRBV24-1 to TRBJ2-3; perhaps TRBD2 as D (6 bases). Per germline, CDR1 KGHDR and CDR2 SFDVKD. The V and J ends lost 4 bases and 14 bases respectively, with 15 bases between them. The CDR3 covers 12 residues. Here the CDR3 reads CATSDPAGLLYF. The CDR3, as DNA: TGTGCCACCAGTGACCCGGCGGGACTTTTGTATTTT.

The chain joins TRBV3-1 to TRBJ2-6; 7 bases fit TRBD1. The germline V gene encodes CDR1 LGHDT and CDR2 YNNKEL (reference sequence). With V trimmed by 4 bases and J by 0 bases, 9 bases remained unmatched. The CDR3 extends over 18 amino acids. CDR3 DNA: TGTGCCAGCAGCCCGGGACAGCTCTTCTCCTCTGGGGCCAACGTCCTGACTTTC. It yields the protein CASSPGQLFSSGANVLTF.

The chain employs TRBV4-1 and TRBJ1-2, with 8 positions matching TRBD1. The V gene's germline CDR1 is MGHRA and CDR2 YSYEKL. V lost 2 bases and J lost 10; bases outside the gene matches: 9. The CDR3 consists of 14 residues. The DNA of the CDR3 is TGCGCCAGCAGCCAAACCGGACAGGGTGGTTCCTACACCTTC. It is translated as CASSQTGQGGSYTF.

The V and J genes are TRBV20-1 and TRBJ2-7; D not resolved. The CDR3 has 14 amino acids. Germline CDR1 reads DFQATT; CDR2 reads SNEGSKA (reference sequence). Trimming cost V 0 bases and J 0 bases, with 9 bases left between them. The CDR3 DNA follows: TGCAGTGCTAGAGAGACTTTTTTCTCCTACGAGCAGTACTTC. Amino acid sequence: CSARETFFSYEQYF.

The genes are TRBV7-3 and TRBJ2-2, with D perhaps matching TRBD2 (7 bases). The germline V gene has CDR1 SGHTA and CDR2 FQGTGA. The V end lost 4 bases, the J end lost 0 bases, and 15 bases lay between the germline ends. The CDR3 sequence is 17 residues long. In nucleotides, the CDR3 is TGTGCCAGCAGCTCTCCGGAGGGGGGGGCGAACACCGGGGAGCTGTTTTTT. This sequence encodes CASSSPEGGANTGELFF.

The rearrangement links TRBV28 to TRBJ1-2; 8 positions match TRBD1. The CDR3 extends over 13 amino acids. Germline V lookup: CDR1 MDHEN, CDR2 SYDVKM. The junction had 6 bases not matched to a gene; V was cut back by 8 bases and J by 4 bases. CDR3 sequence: CASVTGGSYGYTF. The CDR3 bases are TGTGCCAGCGTAACAGGGGGTTCCTATGGCTACACCTTC.

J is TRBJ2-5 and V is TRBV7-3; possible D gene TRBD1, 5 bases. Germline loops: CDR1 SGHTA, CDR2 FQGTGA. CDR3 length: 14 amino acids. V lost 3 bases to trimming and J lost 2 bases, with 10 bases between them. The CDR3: CASSFQGGQETQYF. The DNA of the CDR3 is TGTGCCAGCAGCTTCCAGGGTGGGCAAGAGACCCAGTACTTC.

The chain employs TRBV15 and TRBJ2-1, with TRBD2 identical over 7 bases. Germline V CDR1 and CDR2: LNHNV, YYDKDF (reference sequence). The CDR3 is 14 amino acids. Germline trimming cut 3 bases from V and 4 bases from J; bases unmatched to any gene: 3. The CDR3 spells CATSSTSVYNEQFF. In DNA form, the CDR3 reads TGTGCCACCAGCAGCACTAGCGTATACAATGAGCAGTTCTTC.

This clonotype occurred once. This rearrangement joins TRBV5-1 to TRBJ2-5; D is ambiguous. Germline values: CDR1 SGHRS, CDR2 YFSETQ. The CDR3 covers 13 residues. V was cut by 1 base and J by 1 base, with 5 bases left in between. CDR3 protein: CASSLSVQETQYF. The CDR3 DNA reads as TGCGCCAGCAGCTTGAGCGTCCAAGAGACCCAGTACTTC.

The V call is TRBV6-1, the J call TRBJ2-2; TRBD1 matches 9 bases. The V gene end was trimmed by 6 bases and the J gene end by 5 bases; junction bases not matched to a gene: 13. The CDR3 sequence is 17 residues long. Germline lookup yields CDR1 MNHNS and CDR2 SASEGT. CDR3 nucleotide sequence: TGTGCCAGCAGCTCCGGGTACAGGGGGCTAGGGACCGGGGAGCTGTTTTTT. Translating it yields CASSSGYRGLGTGELFF.

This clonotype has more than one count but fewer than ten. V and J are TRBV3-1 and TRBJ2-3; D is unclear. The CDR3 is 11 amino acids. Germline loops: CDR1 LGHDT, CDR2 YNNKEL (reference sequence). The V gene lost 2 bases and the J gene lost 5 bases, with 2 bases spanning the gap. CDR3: CASSQQDTQYF. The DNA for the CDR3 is TGTGCCAGCAGCCAACAAGATACGCAGTATTTT.

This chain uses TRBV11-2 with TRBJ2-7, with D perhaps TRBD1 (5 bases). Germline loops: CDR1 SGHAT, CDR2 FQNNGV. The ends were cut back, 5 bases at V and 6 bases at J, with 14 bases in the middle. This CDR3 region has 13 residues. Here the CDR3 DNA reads TGTGCCAGCAGCCTCCAGGTAGGGGCCGAGCAGTACTTC. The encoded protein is CASSLQVGAEQYF.

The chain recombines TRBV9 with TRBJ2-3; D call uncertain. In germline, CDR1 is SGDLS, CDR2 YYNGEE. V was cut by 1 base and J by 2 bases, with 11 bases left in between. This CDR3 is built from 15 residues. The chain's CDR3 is CASSVPGPTTDTQYF. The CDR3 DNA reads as TGTGCCAGCAGCGTACCCGGACCAACCACAGATACGCAGTATTTT.

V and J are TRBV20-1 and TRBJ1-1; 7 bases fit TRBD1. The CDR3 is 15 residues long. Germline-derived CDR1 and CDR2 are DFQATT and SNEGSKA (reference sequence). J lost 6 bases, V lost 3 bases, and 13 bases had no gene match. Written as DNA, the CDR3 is TGCAGTGCTAGTGCCGGGACAGCCCTAAGCGCTGAAGCTTTCTTT. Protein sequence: CSASAGTALSAEAFF.

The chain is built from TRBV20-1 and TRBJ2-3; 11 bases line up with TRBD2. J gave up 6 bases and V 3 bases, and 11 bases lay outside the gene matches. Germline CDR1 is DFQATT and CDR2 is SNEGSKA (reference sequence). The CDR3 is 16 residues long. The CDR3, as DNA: TGCAGTGCTAGCGAGGTAGCGGGAGGGCCTGTGGATACGCAGTATTTT. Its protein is CSASEVAGGPVDTQYF.

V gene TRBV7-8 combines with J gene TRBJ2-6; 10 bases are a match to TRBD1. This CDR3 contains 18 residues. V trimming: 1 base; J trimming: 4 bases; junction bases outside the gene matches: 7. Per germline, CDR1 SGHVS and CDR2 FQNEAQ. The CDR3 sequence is CASSLEDRGLAGANVLTF. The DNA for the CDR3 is TGTGCCAGCAGCTTAGAAGACAGGGGGCTAGCCGGGGCCAACGTCCTGACTTTC.

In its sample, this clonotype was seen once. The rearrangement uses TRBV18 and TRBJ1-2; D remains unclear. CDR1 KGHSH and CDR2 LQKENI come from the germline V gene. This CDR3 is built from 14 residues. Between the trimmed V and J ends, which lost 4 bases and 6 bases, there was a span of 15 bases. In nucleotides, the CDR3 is TGTGCCAGCTCACTACGAAATGAGGGTGATGGCTACACCTTC. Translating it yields CASSLRNEGDGYTF.

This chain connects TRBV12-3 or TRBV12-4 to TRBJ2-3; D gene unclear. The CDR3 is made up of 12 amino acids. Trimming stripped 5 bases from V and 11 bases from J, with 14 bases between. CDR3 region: CASSHPRPLQYF. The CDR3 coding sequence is TGTGCCAGCAGTCACCCCCGCCCTTTGCAGTATTTT.

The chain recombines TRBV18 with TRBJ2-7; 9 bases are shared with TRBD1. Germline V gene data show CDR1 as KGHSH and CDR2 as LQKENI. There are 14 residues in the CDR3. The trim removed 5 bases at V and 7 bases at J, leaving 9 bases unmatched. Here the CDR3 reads CASSAQGALGEQYV. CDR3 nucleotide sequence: TGTGCCAGCTCAGCACAGGGGGCGCTGGGGGAGCAGTACGTC.

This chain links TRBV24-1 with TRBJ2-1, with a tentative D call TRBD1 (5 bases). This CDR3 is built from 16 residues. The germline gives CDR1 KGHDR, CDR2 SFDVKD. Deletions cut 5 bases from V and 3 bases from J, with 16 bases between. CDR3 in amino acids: CATSGLHQGSYNEQFF. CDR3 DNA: TGTGCCACCAGTGGGCTACATCAGGGTAGCTACAATGAGCAGTTCTTC.

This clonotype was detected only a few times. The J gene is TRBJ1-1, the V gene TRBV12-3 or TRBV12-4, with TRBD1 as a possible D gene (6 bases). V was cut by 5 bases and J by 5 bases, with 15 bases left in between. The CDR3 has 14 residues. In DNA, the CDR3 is TGTGCCAGCAGTCTGGGGACACCCGGAACTGAAGCTTTCTTT. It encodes CASSLGTPGTEAFF.

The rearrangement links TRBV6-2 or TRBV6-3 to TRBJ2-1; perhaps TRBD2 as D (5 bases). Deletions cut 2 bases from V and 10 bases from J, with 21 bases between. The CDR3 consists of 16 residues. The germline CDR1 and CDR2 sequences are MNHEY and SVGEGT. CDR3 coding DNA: TGTGCCAGCAGTTACCACTCACCGGACTCGGGCGGGGAGCAGTTCTTC. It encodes CASSYHSPDSGGEQFF.

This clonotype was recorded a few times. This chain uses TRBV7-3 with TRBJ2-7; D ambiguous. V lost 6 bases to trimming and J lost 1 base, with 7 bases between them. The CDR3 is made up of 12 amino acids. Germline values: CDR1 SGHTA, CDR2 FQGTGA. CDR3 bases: TGTGCCAGCAGGGGAAGGTCCTACGAGCAGTACTTC. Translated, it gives CASRGRSYEQYF.

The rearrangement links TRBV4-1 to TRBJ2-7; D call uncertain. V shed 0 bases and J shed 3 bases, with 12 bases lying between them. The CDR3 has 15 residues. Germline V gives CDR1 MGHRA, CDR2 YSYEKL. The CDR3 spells CASSQDPAGFYEQYF. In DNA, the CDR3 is TGCGCCAGCAGCCAAGATCCCGCAGGATTCTACGAGCAGTACTTC.

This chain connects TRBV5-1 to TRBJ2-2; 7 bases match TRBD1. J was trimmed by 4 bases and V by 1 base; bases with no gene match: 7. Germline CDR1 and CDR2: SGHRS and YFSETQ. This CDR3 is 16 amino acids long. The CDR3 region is CASSLKGGGSTGELFF. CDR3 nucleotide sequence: TGCGCCAGCAGCTTGAAAGGGGGCGGTAGCACCGGGGAGCTGTTTTTT. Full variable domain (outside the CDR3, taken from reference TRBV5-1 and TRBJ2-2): KAGVTQTPRYLIKTRGQQVTLSCSPISGHRSVSWYQQTPGQGLQFLFEYFSETQRNKGNFPGRFSGRQFSNSRSEMNVSTLELGDSALYLCASSLKGGGSTGELFFGEGSRLTVL.

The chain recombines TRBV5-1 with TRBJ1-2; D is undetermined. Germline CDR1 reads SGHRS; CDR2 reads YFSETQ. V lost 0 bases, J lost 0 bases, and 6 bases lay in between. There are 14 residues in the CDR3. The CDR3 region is CASSLGSSNYGYTF. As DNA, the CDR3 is TGCGCCAGCAGCTTGGGCAGCTCTAACTATGGCTACACCTTC.

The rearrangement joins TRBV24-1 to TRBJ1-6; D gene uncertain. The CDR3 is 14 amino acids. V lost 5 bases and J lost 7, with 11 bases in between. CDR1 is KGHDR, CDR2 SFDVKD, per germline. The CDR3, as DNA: TGTGCCACCAGTGCATCAGTCGACAATTCACCCCTCCACTTT. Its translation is CATSASVDNSPLHF.

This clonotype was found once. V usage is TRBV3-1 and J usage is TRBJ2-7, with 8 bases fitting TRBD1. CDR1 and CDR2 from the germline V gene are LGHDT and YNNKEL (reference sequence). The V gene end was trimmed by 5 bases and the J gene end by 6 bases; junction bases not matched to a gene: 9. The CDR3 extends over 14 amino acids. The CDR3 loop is CASSFGQGASEQYV. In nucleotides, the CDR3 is TGTGCCAGCAGCTTTGGGCAGGGGGCAAGCGAGCAGTACGTC.

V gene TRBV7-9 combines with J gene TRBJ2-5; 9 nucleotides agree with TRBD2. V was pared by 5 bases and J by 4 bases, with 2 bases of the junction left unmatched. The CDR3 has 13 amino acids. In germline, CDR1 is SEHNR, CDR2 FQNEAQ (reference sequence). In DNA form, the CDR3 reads TGTGCCAGCAGCCCTAGCGGGATAGAGACCCAGTACTTC. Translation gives CASSPSGIETQYF.

CDR3 coding DNA: TGTGCCTGGAGTGGGACTGAAGGACTAGAGGGGACCCAGTACTTC. Its translation: CAWSGTEGLEGTQYF. The chain uses TRBV30 and TRBJ2-5; 7 bases agree with TRBD2. V lost 1 base, J lost 7 bases, and 12 bases stayed unmatched. Germline CDR1 GTSNPN, CDR2 SVGIG (reference sequence). This CDR3 has 15 residues. Supplemented by reference TRBV30 and TRBJ2-5, the full variable domain reads SQTIHQWPATLVQPVGSPLSLECTVEGTSNPNLYWYRQAAGRGLQLLFYSVGIGQISSEVPQNLSASRPQDRQFILSSKKLLLSDSGFYLCAWSGTEGLEGTQYFGPGTRLLVL.

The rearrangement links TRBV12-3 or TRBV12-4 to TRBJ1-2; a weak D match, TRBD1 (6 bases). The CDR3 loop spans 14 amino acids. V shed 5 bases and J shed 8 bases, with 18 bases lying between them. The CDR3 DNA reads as TGTGCCAGCAGTGCCACAGGGTTAGGTGGCGGCTACACCTTC. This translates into CASSATGLGGGYTF.